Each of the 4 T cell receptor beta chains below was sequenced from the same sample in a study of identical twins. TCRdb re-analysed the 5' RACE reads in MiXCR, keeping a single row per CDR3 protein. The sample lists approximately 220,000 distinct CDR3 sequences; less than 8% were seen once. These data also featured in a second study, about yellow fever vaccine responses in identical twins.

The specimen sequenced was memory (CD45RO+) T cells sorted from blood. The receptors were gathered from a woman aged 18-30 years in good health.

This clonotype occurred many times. This CDR3 reads CSAGQAGRQETQYF. The CDR3 coding sequence is TGCAGTGCTGGGCAAGCGGGCCGCCAAGAGACCCAGTACTTC. This rearrangement joins TRBV20-1 to TRBJ2-5; possible D gene TRBD2, 6 bases. CDR1 DFQATT and CDR2 SNEGSKA come from the germline V gene (reference sequence). The CDR3 sequence is 14 residues long. The V gene lost 5 bases and the J gene lost 1 base, with 14 bases spanning the gap.

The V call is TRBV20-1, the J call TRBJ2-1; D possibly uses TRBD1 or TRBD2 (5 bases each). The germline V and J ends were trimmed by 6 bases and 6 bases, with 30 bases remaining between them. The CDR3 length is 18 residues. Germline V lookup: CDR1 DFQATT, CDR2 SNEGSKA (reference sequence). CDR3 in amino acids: CSAPVLFGVSDRLNEQFF. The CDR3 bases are TGCAGTGCCCCTGTCCTCTTCGGTGTTAGCGACAGACTCAATGAGCAGTTCTTC.

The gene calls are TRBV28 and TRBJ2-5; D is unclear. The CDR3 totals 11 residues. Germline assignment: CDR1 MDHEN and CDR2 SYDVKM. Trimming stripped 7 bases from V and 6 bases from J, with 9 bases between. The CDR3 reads CASMQVQTQYF. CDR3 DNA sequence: TGTGCCAGCATGCAGGTTCAGACCCAGTACTTC.

The DNA for the CDR3 is TGTGCCAGCAGTGCCGGGACAGGGACCTCCGGGGAGCTGTTTTTT. It specifies CASSAGTGTSGELFF. The chain recombines TRBV6-4 with TRBJ2-2; 9 bases agree with TRBD1. The V segment lost 4 bases and the J segment 6 bases; nucleotides outside the gene matches: 6. Germline CDR1 MRHNA, CDR2 SNTAGT. This CDR3 spans 15 amino acids.